A selection of T cell receptor beta chains follows, all from one sample in a study of OX40 agonist ivuxolimab in advanced cancers. The assay was immunoSEQ multiplex PCR, and TCRdb's table has in-frame clones only and misses some. The profile shows 81,000 or so clones, 88% of them singletons. This sample comprised CD4+ or CD8+ T cells sorted from blood, obtained in a trial of the OX40 agonist ivuxolimab. The receptors derive from an adult with an advanced solid tumor such as melanoma, head and neck, liver or kidney cancer. Each CDR3 is given with its conserved first and last residue. The D gene is left open where the match is weak. Size is stated for part of the rows, as once, few or many counts, or as a class when the clone is expanded.

J,D,V,size,DNA,CDR3
TRBJ1-6,-,TRBV27,-,TGTGCCAGCAGCATTCGCGGGAGGATCAATTCACCCCTCCACTTT,CASSIRGRINSPLHF
TRBJ2-3,-,TRBV9,-,TGTGCCAGCAGCGACGACATAGCCCGAGATACGCAGTATTTT,CASSDDIARDTQYF
TRBJ2-5,-,TRBV7-2,once,TGTGCCAGCAGCCCCGGGACACCAGTCGGGACCCAGTACTTC,CASSPGTPVGTQYF
TRBJ1-1,-,TRBV6-5,-,TGTGCCAGCTGGGGGCCTGTCACTGAAGCTTTCTTT,CASWGPVTEAFF
TRBJ1-1,-,TRBV6-5,-,TGTGCCAGCTGGTCTCTACTGAACACTGAAGCTTTCTTT,CASWSLLNTEAFF
TRBJ1-1,-,TRBV15,-,TGTGCCACCAGCAGGGGGTTTGAGAACACTGAAGCTTTCTTT,CATSRGFENTEAFF
TRBJ2-1,TRBD2,TRBV9,-,TGTGCCAGCAGCGTAGTTGGGGGGGCCTACAATGAGCAGTTCTTC,CASSVVGGAYNEQFF
TRBJ2-7,-,TRBV20-1,-,TGCAGTGTCACAGAAAAGTACGAGCAGTACTTC,CSVTEKYEQYF
TRBJ2-5,-,TRBV6-6,once,TGTGCCAGCAGCCTGGGGGGGCTTTTGGGTGAGACCCAGTACTTC,CASSLGGLLGETQYF
TRBJ2-1,-,TRBV5-1,once,TGCGCCCGCAGCGTGGCGAGGGGGGGGGCAAACTACAATGAGCAGTTCTTC,CARSVARGGANYNEQFF
TRBJ1-4,-,TRBV5-1,-,TGCGCCAGCAGCTTGGGGTTCCGCCGGGCTAATGAAAAACTGTTTTTT,CASSLGFRRANEKLFF
TRBJ1-1,-,TRBV18,few,TGTGCCAGCTCCCAATGGGAGAGAAGTGAAGCTTTCTTT,CASSQWERSEAFF
TRBJ2-5,-,TRBV5-4,-,TGTGCCAGCAGCTTAGAAGAGACCCAGTACTTC,CASSLEETQYF
TRBJ2-1,-,TRBV5-1,-,TGCGCCAGCAGCTTGGGACTTCAGCTCCTGAATGAGCAGTTCTTC,CASSLGLQLLNEQFF
TRBJ2-7,-,TRBV5-1,-,TGCGCCAGCAGCTTATCCCATCCCTACGAGCAGTACTTC,CASSLSHPYEQYF
TRBJ2-1,TRBD1,TRBV7-3,-,TGTGCCAGCAGCCTGGGACAGGGGACCTACAATGAGCAGTTCTTC,CASSLGQGTYNEQFF
TRBJ2-7,-,TRBV28,-,TGTGCCACCGGTGGAGTTGGGTACGAGCAGTACTTC,CATGGVGYEQYF
TRBJ2-3,TRBD1,TRBV15,-,TGTGCCACCAGCAGTCGACAGGGGGCCGGAGATACGCAGTATTTT,CATSSRQGAGDTQYF
TRBJ1-1,-,TRBV30,-,TGTGCCTGGAACACTGAAGCTTTCTTT,CAWNTEAFF
TRBJ1-2,-,TRBV6-1,-,TGTGCCAGCAGTGAAGCAGACTCATCTAGTGGCTACACCTTC,CASSEADSSSGYTF
TRBJ1-2,-,TRBV4-1,-,TGCGCCAGCAGCCCCCCGCCGGCAGGCTATGGCTACACCTTC,CASSPPPAGYGYTF
TRBJ2-1,-,TRBV6-5,-,TGTGCCAGCAGTTACCAGATCGGCAATGAGCAGTTCTTC,CASSYQIGNEQFF
TRBJ2-5,TRBD2,TRBV9,-,TGTGCCAGCAGCCCAGGGACGGGGGGGTACCAAGAGACCCAGTACTTC,CASSPGTGGYQETQYF
TRBJ1-1,TRBD1,TRBV7-6,-,TGTGCCAGCAGCTCAACGGGACAGGGGGGCACTGAAGCTTTCTTT,CASSSTGQGGTEAFF
TRBJ1-2,-,TRBV19,-,TGTGCCAGTAGTGACCTCCTCGGCTACACCTTC,CASSDLLGYTF
TRBJ2-1,TRBD1,TRBV19,once,TGTGCCAGTACCGTGACAGGGTCCAAGAATGAGCAGTTCTTC,CASTVTGSKNEQFF
TRBJ1-1,-,TRBV5-1,-,TGTGCCAGCAGGAGGCGGTTTGCGAACACTGAAGCTTTCTTT,CASRRRFANTEAFF
TRBJ2-7,TRBD2,TRBV5-4,-,TGTGCCAGCAGCCCGAGGGAGGGTAACGAGCAGTACTTC,CASSPREGNEQYF
TRBJ2-2,-,TRBV6-6,-,TGTGCCAGCAGTTACTCGAAGAGACAGCTCACCGGGGAGCTGTTTTTT,CASSYSKRQLTGELFF
TRBJ2-2,-,TRBV4-2,-,TGTGCCAGCAGCCAAGATCGGGTCGGCGTCACCGGGGAGCTGTTTTTT,CASSQDRVGVTGELFF
TRBJ1-6,-,TRBV18,-,TGTGCCAGCTCACCGAACACAGGGAATTCACCCCTCCACTTT,CASSPNTGNSPLHF
TRBJ2-3,-,TRBV27,-,TGTGCCAGCAGATACAATGGAGGGGTGGGCACAGATACGCAGTATTTT,CASRYNGGVGTDTQYF
TRBJ2-7,TRBD1,TRBV7-2,-,TGTGCCAGCAGCGGCCGGGACAGGGCGCCCTACGAGCAGTACTTC,CASSGRDRAPYEQYF
TRBJ1-6,TRBD1,TRBV28,-,TGTGCCAGCAGTTTAAGACAGGGAAGTTCACCCCTCCACTTT,CASSLRQGSSPLHF
TRBJ2-3,-,TRBV9,-,TGTGCCAGCAGCGTCAGCCTACTCCGGGACGGAAGAACAGATACGCAGTATTTT,CASSVSLLRDGRTDTQYF
TRBJ1-2,-,TRBV28,-,TGTGCCAGCAGTTTAGACAGCAACTATGGCTACACCTTC,CASSLDSNYGYTF
TRBJ2-5,-,TRBV5-5,-,TGTGCCAGCAGCCCGAGGGCGGAGCAAGAGACCCAGTACTTC,CASSPRAEQETQYF
TRBJ2-7,-,TRBV2,-,TGTGCCAGCACAACCGCTATCTCCTACGAGCAGTACTTC,CASTTAISYEQYF
TRBJ2-7,-,TRBV6-6,-,TGTGCCAGCAGTACGCAGGACGAGCAGTACTTC,CASSTQDEQYF
TRBJ1-1,-,TRBV7-9,-,TGTGCCAGCAGCCTTAGCGTCACAAGAGCAGCTTTCTTT,CASSLSVTRAAFF
TRBJ1-2,-,TRBV6-1,-,TGTGCCAGCAGTTCGACTTGGGGGGCCACCTATGGCTACACCTTC,CASSSTWGATYGYTF
TRBJ2-3,-,TRBV7-2,once,TGTGCCAGCAGCTCTGGACAGAGCTCAGATACGCAGTATTTT,CASSSGQSSDTQYF
TRBJ1-5,TRBD1,TRBV2,-,TGTGCCAGCAGTAGGGACAGGGAGGGCGTTCAGCCCCAGCATTTT,CASSRDREGVQPQHF